This T cell receptor (beta chain) was sequenced in a study of response to subunit inactivated influenza vaccine. Notes on the study in general: The authors put forward the suggestion that each seasonal influenza vaccination may bring in only a limited number of new T cells.

About this clonotype itself: The antigen is not known.

MiXCR, applied by TCRdb to the RT-PCR reads, yields one record per CDR3 protein. In the table there are 430,000 or so distinct CDR3 sequences, over 9.5% of which are singletons. CDR3 length equals 17 residues. After removal of 6 bases from V and 1 base from J, the junction contained 12 bases not matched to a gene. Germline assignment: CDR1 SEHNR and CDR2 FQNEAQ (reference sequence). The gene calls are TRBV7-9 and TRBJ2-3, with 8 bases fitting TRBD2. The TCR originated in a man aged 50 to 60 who received an inactivated influenza vaccine. Material: PBMCs from blood, obtained more than 35 days after vaccination. The CDR3: CASSANSGARGTDTQYF. CDR3 nucleotides: TGTGCCAGCAGTGCTAATAGCGGGGCCCGGGGCACAGATACGCAGTATTTT. Using reference TRBV7-9 and TRBJ2-3 for the parts outside the CDR3, the full variable domain is DTGVSQNPRHKITKRGQNVTFRCDPISEHNRLYWYRQTLGQGPEFLTYFQNEAQLEKSRLLSDRFSAERPKGSFSTLEIQRTEQGDSAMYLCASSANSGARGTDTQYFGPGTRLTVL.